The rows below give T cell receptor beta chains drawn from one sample of a study of control samples from healthy donors and cancer patients. Sequenced by immunoSEQ multiplex PCR; TCRdb stores in-frame clones only, minus some. The sample yields some 120,000 clones, more than 85% seen once. Sequenced input: PBMCs. The origin of the receptors is a man aged 50-59 years with head and neck cancer. CDR3s include the opening cysteine and the closing phenylalanine or tryptophan. Each record gives: V gene, clone size, CDR3 protein. For some rows the clone size is stated as once, few or many, or as a class when expanded; others skip it.

v_gene: TRBV21-1
abundance: once
CDR3aa: CASSKGALGDRSQPQHF

v_gene: TRBV3-1/TRBV3-2
abundance: .
CDR3aa: CASNSGLRTDTQYF

v_gene: TRBV9
abundance: .
CDR3aa: CASSPGGGTGNYEQYF

v_gene: TRBV4-3
abundance: .
CDR3aa: CASSQDPPNTQYF

v_gene: TRBV7-8
abundance: .
CDR3aa: CASSFRQGGNTIYF

v_gene: TRBV7-2
abundance: once
CDR3aa: CASSARGADQETQYF

v_gene: TRBV28
abundance: few
CDR3aa: CASSLIGGASETQYF

v_gene: TRBV14
abundance: .
CDR3aa: CASSQGGDDGYTF

v_gene: TRBV4-2
abundance: .
CDR3aa: CASSQATGSSGANVLTF

v_gene: TRBV7-2
abundance: once
CDR3aa: CASSPEISGANVLTF

v_gene: TRBV21-1
abundance: .
CDR3aa: CASSCEWTACSTDTQYF

v_gene: TRBV5-1
abundance: .
CDR3aa: CASSLEGTNYGYTF

v_gene: TRBV5-5
abundance: .
CDR3aa: CASSLAVNTEAFF

v_gene: TRBV6-5
abundance: .
CDR3aa: CATSVTGNTEAFF

v_gene: TRBV29-1
abundance: .
CDR3aa: CSVGVSYEQYF

v_gene: TRBV5-1
abundance: .
CDR3aa: CASSLDGWAPEAFF

v_gene: TRBV6-6
abundance: .
CDR3aa: CASSSYIGGTEAFF